These T cell receptor beta chains were read from a single sample in a study of CD8 T cells in Susac syndrome. From the immunoSEQ multiplex PCR reads, TCRdb called clonotypes with MiXCR, one entry per CDR3 protein. The table has about 200,000 distinct CDR3 sequences, 85% to 95% seen once. What was sequenced was CD4+ T cells from PBMCs. The receptors stem from a human donor in good health. Each CDR3 is given with its conserved first and last residue. D genes are given only for firm matches. The size field is filled for only some rows; it gives once, few, many or a size class.

CDR3 DNA: TGTGCCAGCAGTTACGCCGGGACTCACTACAATGAGCAGTTCTTC
CDR3 protein: CASSYAGTHYNEQFF
V gene: TRBV6-5
J gene: TRBJ2-1
D gene: .
CDR3 length: 15
clone size: .

CDR3 DNA: TGTGCCAGCAGCACCGTATCAGGCATTCAGTACTTC
CDR3 protein: CASSTVSGIQYF
V gene: TRBV27
J gene: TRBJ2-4
D gene: .
CDR3 length: 12
clone size: .

CDR3 DNA: TGCAGTGCTCCCGGACTAGCGGCCGCCACAGATACGCAGTATTTT
CDR3 protein: CSAPGLAAATDTQYF
V gene: TRBV20-1
J gene: TRBJ2-3
D gene: TRBD2
CDR3 length: 15
clone size: .

CDR3 DNA: TGCAGTGCTAGCCGGACTAGCGGGATTGCCAATGAGCAGTTCTTC
CDR3 protein: CSASRTSGIANEQFF
V gene: TRBV20-1
J gene: TRBJ2-1
D gene: TRBD2
CDR3 length: 15
clone size: .

CDR3 DNA: TGTGCCAGCAGTGTTTCGCCCCTCGGTACGCAGTATTTT
CDR3 protein: CASSVSPLGTQYF
V gene: TRBV28
J gene: TRBJ2-3
D gene: .
CDR3 length: 13
clone size: .

CDR3 DNA: TGCGGCGGACAGGGCAACACAGGGGTCCTCTACAATGAGCAGTTCTTC
CDR3 protein: CGGQGNTGVLYNEQFF
V gene: TRBV20-1
J gene: TRBJ2-1
D gene: TRBD1
CDR3 length: 16
clone size: .

CDR3 DNA: TGTGCCAGCAGTTCCCAGGGAAACATTCAGTACTTC
CDR3 protein: CASSSQGNIQYF
V gene: TRBV28
J gene: TRBJ2-4
D gene: .
CDR3 length: 12
clone size: .

CDR3 DNA: TGCAGCGGCGCAGGGGGGTACAATGAGCAGTTCTTC
CDR3 protein: CSGAGGYNEQFF
V gene: TRBV29-1
J gene: TRBJ2-1
D gene: .
CDR3 length: 12
clone size: once

CDR3 DNA: TGTGCCAGCTCACCGGAGGCTCAGGGTACGCAGTATTTT
CDR3 protein: CASSPEAQGTQYF
V gene: TRBV18
J gene: TRBJ2-3
D gene: .
CDR3 length: 13
clone size: .

CDR3 DNA: TGTGCCAGCAGTGCGACAAGAGGACCCTACGAGCAGTACTTC
CDR3 protein: CASSATRGPYEQYF
V gene: TRBV6-2/TRBV6-3
J gene: TRBJ2-7
D gene: .
CDR3 length: 14
clone size: .

CDR3 DNA: TGCGCCAGCAGCCCCAGGACAGGGGGGTACGAGCAGTACTTC
CDR3 protein: CASSPRTGGYEQYF
V gene: TRBV5-1
J gene: TRBJ2-7
D gene: TRBD1
CDR3 length: 14
clone size: once

CDR3 DNA: TGTGCCTGGAGTAGGGGGAGCTCCTACAATGAGCAGTTCTTC
CDR3 protein: CAWSRGSSYNEQFF
V gene: TRBV30
J gene: TRBJ2-1
D gene: .
CDR3 length: 14
clone size: .

CDR3 DNA: TGTGCCAGCTCACCAAACAGGGACCAGAATGAGCAGTTCTTC
CDR3 protein: CASSPNRDQNEQFF
V gene: TRBV18
J gene: TRBJ2-1
D gene: .
CDR3 length: 14
clone size: .

CDR3 DNA: TGCAGCGTTGTCCCGACCCGCGGCACAGATACGCAGTATTTT
CDR3 protein: CSVVPTRGTDTQYF
V gene: TRBV29-1
J gene: TRBJ2-3
D gene: .
CDR3 length: 14
clone size: .

CDR3 DNA: TGTGCCAGCAGCTTAGCCGGCCGGTACAATGAGCAGTTCTTC
CDR3 protein: CASSLAGRYNEQFF
V gene: TRBV7-9
J gene: TRBJ2-1
D gene: .
CDR3 length: 14
clone size: .

CDR3 DNA: TGTGCCAGCGTATGGACAGGGGGCGCAGATACGCAGTATTTT
CDR3 protein: CASVWTGGADTQYF
V gene: TRBV6-1
J gene: TRBJ2-3
D gene: TRBD1
CDR3 length: 14
clone size: .

CDR3 DNA: TGCGCCAGCAGCTTGGGACTTAGGGACAATGAGCAGTTCTTC
CDR3 protein: CASSLGLRDNEQFF
V gene: TRBV5-1
J gene: TRBJ2-1
D gene: .
CDR3 length: 14
clone size: .

CDR3 DNA: TGTGCCAGCTCGGCCGAGACAGGGGGCTCCGTGGCTCCGTGGTACTTC
CDR3 protein: CASSAETGGSVAPWYF
V gene: TRBV18
J gene: TRBJ2-7
D gene: TRBD1
CDR3 length: 16
clone size: .

CDR3 DNA: TGTGCCATCAGCGGTGATGGGCCGGCTTTCTTT
CDR3 protein: CAISGDGPAFF
V gene: TRBV10-3
J gene: TRBJ1-1
D gene: .
CDR3 length: 11
clone size: .

CDR3 DNA: TGCAGTGCTAGAGTGGGGATAACGAACACTGAAGCTTTCTTT
CDR3 protein: CSARVGITNTEAFF
V gene: TRBV20-1
J gene: TRBJ1-1
D gene: .
CDR3 length: 14
clone size: .

CDR3 DNA: TGCGCCAGCAGCCAATCCAACTGGGGTTCTAGCACAGATACGCAGTATTTT
CDR3 protein: CASSQSNWGSSTDTQYF
V gene: TRBV5-1
J gene: TRBJ2-3
D gene: .
CDR3 length: 17
clone size: .

CDR3 DNA: TGCGCCAGCAGTCGGACAGGGCAGGGAGACGACGGGGCCAACGTCCTGACTTTC
CDR3 protein: CASSRTGQGDDGANVLTF
V gene: TRBV4-3
J gene: TRBJ2-6
D gene: TRBD1
CDR3 length: 18
clone size: .

CDR3 DNA: TGCAGCGTCGGAAGGACTAGCGACGACATTCAGTACTTC
CDR3 protein: CSVGRTSDDIQYF
V gene: TRBV29-1
J gene: TRBJ2-4
D gene: TRBD2
CDR3 length: 13
clone size: .

CDR3 DNA: TGTGCCACCACAGGGAACTATGGCTACACCTTC
CDR3 protein: CATTGNYGYTF
V gene: TRBV15
J gene: TRBJ1-2
D gene: .
CDR3 length: 11
clone size: .

CDR3 DNA: TGTGCCAGCAGCCAGTCGTATGGCTACACCTTC
CDR3 protein: CASSQSYGYTF
V gene: TRBV3-1
J gene: TRBJ1-2
D gene: .
CDR3 length: 11
clone size: .

CDR3 DNA: TGTGCCAGCAGCTTAACGACACACTATGGCTACACCTTC
CDR3 protein: CASSLTTHYGYTF
V gene: TRBV7-9
J gene: TRBJ1-2
D gene: .
CDR3 length: 13
clone size: .

CDR3 DNA: TGCGCCAGCAGCCAAGCGGTCAGCCTCAAATCTGAAGCTTTCTTT
CDR3 protein: CASSQAVSLKSEAFF
V gene: TRBV4-1
J gene: TRBJ1-1
D gene: .
CDR3 length: 15
clone size: .

CDR3 DNA: TGCAGTGCCAGACTAGCGGGAGGCGACTACAATGAGCAGTTCTTC
CDR3 protein: CSARLAGGDYNEQFF
V gene: TRBV20-1
J gene: TRBJ2-1
D gene: TRBD2
CDR3 length: 15
clone size: .

CDR3 DNA: TGTGCCAGCAGCCGGGACAGCCGTTCACAGCCCCAGCATTTT
CDR3 protein: CASSRDSRSQPQHF
V gene: TRBV2
J gene: TRBJ1-5
D gene: TRBD1
CDR3 length: 14
clone size: .

CDR3 DNA: TGTGCCAGCAGGCGGCACAACTATGGCTACACCTTC
CDR3 protein: CASRRHNYGYTF
V gene: TRBV25-1
J gene: TRBJ1-2
D gene: .
CDR3 length: 12
clone size: .

CDR3 DNA: TGTGCCTGGAGTGTTGGCCCACAGGGAGTCCAGTACTTC
CDR3 protein: CAWSVGPQGVQYF
V gene: TRBV30
J gene: TRBJ2-4
D gene: .
CDR3 length: 13
clone size: .

CDR3 DNA: TGTGCCACGGGGGACAGGGCTAGGACAGATACGCAGTATTTT
CDR3 protein: CATGDRARTDTQYF
V gene: TRBV10-3
J gene: TRBJ2-3
D gene: TRBD1
CDR3 length: 14
clone size: once

CDR3 DNA: TGCAGTGCGGGGCCCCCCTCGGCGGATTCCTACAATGAGCAGTTCTTC
CDR3 protein: CSAGPPSADSYNEQFF
V gene: TRBV20-1
J gene: TRBJ2-1
D gene: .
CDR3 length: 16
clone size: once

CDR3 DNA: TGTGCCACCAGCAGACAACAGGGGGTACGGACTGAAGCTTTCTTT
CDR3 protein: CATSRQQGVRTEAFF
V gene: TRBV15
J gene: TRBJ1-1
D gene: TRBD1
CDR3 length: 15
clone size: .

CDR3 DNA: TGTGCCAGCAGTTTCGGGACTGTAGAGACCCAGTACTTC
CDR3 protein: CASSFGTVETQYF
V gene: TRBV12-3/TRBV12-4
J gene: TRBJ2-5
D gene: .
CDR3 length: 13
clone size: .

CDR3 DNA: TGTGCCAGCAGCCACGCCGGGACAGGGAATGGCTACACCTTC
CDR3 protein: CASSHAGTGNGYTF
V gene: TRBV3-1
J gene: TRBJ1-2
D gene: TRBD1
CDR3 length: 14
clone size: .

CDR3 DNA: TGTGCCAGCTCACCACCGCTTCGAAATGAGCAGTTCTTC
CDR3 protein: CASSPPLRNEQFF
V gene: TRBV18
J gene: TRBJ2-1
D gene: .
CDR3 length: 13
clone size: .

CDR3 DNA: TGTGCCAGCAGCTTGGAGGACAGGGGGTATACGCAGTATTTT
CDR3 protein: CASSLEDRGYTQYF
V gene: TRBV5-5
J gene: TRBJ2-3
D gene: TRBD1
CDR3 length: 14
clone size: .

CDR3 DNA: TGCGCCAGCATTGCGGACGGGAGGAACACTGAAGCTTTCTTT
CDR3 protein: CASIADGRNTEAFF
V gene: TRBV5-1
J gene: TRBJ1-1
D gene: .
CDR3 length: 14
clone size: .

CDR3 DNA: TGTGCCAGCAGTTTCGGGACCTACAATGAGCAGTTCTTC
CDR3 protein: CASSFGTYNEQFF
V gene: TRBV27
J gene: TRBJ2-1
D gene: .
CDR3 length: 13
clone size: .

CDR3 DNA: TGTGCTAGTGGTTTGGTACAAGAGACCCAGTACTTC
CDR3 protein: CASGLVQETQYF
V gene: TRBV12-5
J gene: TRBJ2-5
D gene: .
CDR3 length: 12
clone size: .

CDR3 DNA: TGTGCCAGCAGCTTCATAAGGACGGACTATGAAGCTTTCTTT
CDR3 protein: CASSFIRTDYEAFF
V gene: TRBV13
J gene: TRBJ1-1
D gene: .
CDR3 length: 14
clone size: .

CDR3 DNA: TGTGCCAGCAGTTTAGCAGGGGGGGGTGATGAGCAGTTCTTC
CDR3 protein: CASSLAGGGDEQFF
V gene: TRBV12-3/TRBV12-4
J gene: TRBJ2-1
D gene: .
CDR3 length: 14
clone size: .

CDR3 DNA: TGCAGCGTCGGCGAGCGGGAGGGCACAGATACGCAGTATTTT
CDR3 protein: CSVGEREGTDTQYF
V gene: TRBV29-1
J gene: TRBJ2-3
D gene: TRBD2
CDR3 length: 14
clone size: .

CDR3 DNA: TGTGCCAGCAGCCCGGCGGGGCTTTTGAACTATGGCTACACCTTC
CDR3 protein: CASSPAGLLNYGYTF
V gene: TRBV14
J gene: TRBJ1-2
D gene: .
CDR3 length: 15
clone size: .

CDR3 DNA: TGTGCCAGCAGTGCGTCCTACAATGAGCAGTTCTTC
CDR3 protein: CASSASYNEQFF
V gene: TRBV6-2/TRBV6-3
J gene: TRBJ2-1
D gene: .
CDR3 length: 12
clone size: .

CDR3 DNA: TGTGCCAGCACCCCATCGGGACGGAGCAGCACAGATACGCAGTATTTT
CDR3 protein: CASTPSGRSSTDTQYF
V gene: TRBV27
J gene: TRBJ2-3
D gene: .
CDR3 length: 16
clone size: .

CDR3 DNA: TGTGCCAGCAGTTACTCTGGACATCGCGAGCAGTACTTC
CDR3 protein: CASSYSGHREQYF
V gene: TRBV6-2/TRBV6-3
J gene: TRBJ2-7
D gene: .
CDR3 length: 13
clone size: once

CDR3 DNA: TGTGCCAGCAGCCAAAATACGCAGCTCAAAGAGACCCAGTACTTC
CDR3 protein: CASSQNTQLKETQYF
V gene: TRBV3-1
J gene: TRBJ2-5
D gene: .
CDR3 length: 15
clone size: .

CDR3 DNA: TGCAGTGCTGAGGGGTCCTACAATGAGCAGTTCTTC
CDR3 protein: CSAEGSYNEQFF
V gene: TRBV20-1
J gene: TRBJ2-1
D gene: .
CDR3 length: 12
clone size: .

CDR3 DNA: TGTGCCAGCAGCCAAGATCTGGGGATCCCGGCGGCTGAAGCTTTCTTT
CDR3 protein: CASSQDLGIPAAEAFF
V gene: TRBV3-1
J gene: TRBJ1-1
D gene: .
CDR3 length: 16
clone size: .

CDR3 DNA: TGCAGCGTTGGTTCCGGATCCTCTGGAAACACCATATATTTT
CDR3 protein: CSVGSGSSGNTIYF
V gene: TRBV29-1
J gene: TRBJ1-3
D gene: .
CDR3 length: 14
clone size: .

CDR3 DNA: TGTGCCAGCAGGTTGCAGGAGGAGCAGTTCTTC
CDR3 protein: CASRLQEEQFF
V gene: TRBV11-1
J gene: TRBJ2-1
D gene: .
CDR3 length: 11
clone size: .

CDR3 DNA: TGCGCCAGCAGCTTCGGTACAGGGGGTAACACCGGGGAGCTGTTTTTT
CDR3 protein: CASSFGTGGNTGELFF
V gene: TRBV5-1
J gene: TRBJ2-2
D gene: TRBD1
CDR3 length: 16
clone size: .

CDR3 DNA: TGCAGTGCTGACCGAGGACACATATCCACAGATACGCAGTATTTT
CDR3 protein: CSADRGHISTDTQYF
V gene: TRBV20-1
J gene: TRBJ2-3
D gene: .
CDR3 length: 15
clone size: .

CDR3 DNA: TGTGCCAGCAGTTACCGGGGGGAGGGCATTCAGTACTTC
CDR3 protein: CASSYRGEGIQYF
V gene: TRBV6-5
J gene: TRBJ2-4
D gene: TRBD2
CDR3 length: 13
clone size: .